This TCR beta chain was identified in a study of blood T cells in healthy people across ages. Primed by a sample-barcoded 5' primer and a J-beta primer mix, a second PCR proceeded for about 7 to 11 cycles. Each single sample gave us at least 2.5 million CDR3-containing paired-end reads. TCRdb reprocessed the 5' RACE reads with MiXCR, giving one entry per CDR3 protein. This sample has more than 900,000 distinct CDR3 sequences, with around 27% found just once. This CDR3 is 13 amino acids long. Between the trimmed V and J ends, which lost 4 bases and 3 bases, there was a span of 7 bases. Per germline, CDR1 SQVTM and CDR2 ANQGSEA. These sequences were also reported in another study, on T cells of mothers and their children.

V usage is TRBV29-1 and J usage is TRBJ2-6, with no clear D. Sequenced sample: blood. The TCR was taken from a girl aged 2 to 10 in good health. The CDR3 DNA reads as TGCAGCGTTGTTGATGGTGGGGCCAACGTCCTGACTTTC. Encoded protein: CSVVDGGANVLTF. The variable domain in full, completed from reference TRBV29-1 and TRBJ2-6, reads SAVISQKPSRDICQRGTSLTIQCQVDSQVTMMFWYRQQPGQSLTLIATANQGSEATYESGFVIDKFPISRPNLTFSTLTVSNMSPEDSSIYLCSVVDGGANVLTFGAGSRLTVL.